The clone carrying this T cell receptor beta chain turned up a few times. The antigen remains undetermined. One entry per CDR3 protein results from TCRdb running MiXCR on the 5' RACE reads. Of around 500,000 distinct CDR3 sequences listed, about 20% are singletons. The data are from a study of T-cell memory formation after mild COVID-19. Study conclusions and caveats: Among contracting clones, CD4+ were mainly CM/EM and CD8+ enriched in EMRA.

The sequence derives from an adult woman who had mild COVID-19 (a few samples of this study predate the infection). Cell type and time point are not known. Sequenced: PBMCs or a T cell subset sorted from them (not recorded which).

CDR3 coding DNA: TGTGCCAGCAGCCCTAAGGGGGACATCTCCTACAATGAGCAGTTCTTC. Amino acids: CASSPKGDISYNEQFF. The genes are TRBV7-9 and TRBJ2-1; possibly TRBD1 for D (6 bases). V was trimmed by 5 bases and J by 0 bases, leaving 14 bases between them. Per germline, CDR1 SEHNR and CDR2 FQNEAQ (reference sequence). This CDR3 spans 16 amino acids.